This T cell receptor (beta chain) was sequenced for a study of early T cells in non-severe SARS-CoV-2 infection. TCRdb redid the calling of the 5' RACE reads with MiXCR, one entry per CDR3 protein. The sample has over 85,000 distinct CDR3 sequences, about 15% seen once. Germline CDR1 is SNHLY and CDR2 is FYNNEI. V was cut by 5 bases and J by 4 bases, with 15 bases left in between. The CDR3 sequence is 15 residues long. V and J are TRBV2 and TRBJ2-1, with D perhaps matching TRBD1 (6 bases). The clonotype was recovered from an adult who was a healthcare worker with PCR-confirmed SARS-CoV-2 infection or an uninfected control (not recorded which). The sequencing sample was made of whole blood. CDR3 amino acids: CASSYTYRGYNEQFF. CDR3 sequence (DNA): TGTGCCAGCAGTTATACTTATAGGGGGTACAATGAGCAGTTCTTC.